This note documents a single TCR beta chain sequence. What it binds is unknown. As TCR cDNA was made by 5'RACE template switching, a universal primer site and UMIs were added. TCRdb used MiXCR to reprocess the 5' RACE reads, holding one entry per CDR3 protein. The sample holds 150,000 to 200,000 distinct CDR3 sequences; almost 7% are singletons and the top ten take over 2%. Germline V gives CDR1 PRHDT, CDR2 FYEKMQ (reference sequence). V gave up 0 bases and J gave up 6 bases, with 11 bases separating them. CDR3 length equals 15 residues. The entry originates in a study of T cells after yellow fever vaccination. Study observations and caveats: Once the booster was given, most primary-vaccination clones reappeared, at roughly 96% for CD4 and 85% to 90% for CD8.

The chain recombines TRBV13 with TRBJ1-4; tentative D call: TRBD1 (5 bases). Source: CD4+ T cells sorted from PBMCs, taken 5 days after the first yellow fever vaccination. The source is a man aged 18 to 29 who received the YFV17D yellow fever vaccine. The CDR3 DNA sequence: TGTGCCAGCAGCTTAGGCCTAGGGGCGCATGAAAAACTGTTTTTT. The encoded protein is CASSLGLGAHEKLFF. Full variable domain (outside the CDR3, taken from reference TRBV13 and TRBJ1-4): AAGVIQSPRHLIKEKRETATLKCYPIPRHDTVYWYQQGPGQDPQFLISFYEKMQSDKGSIPDRFSAQQFSDYHSELNMSSLELGDSALYFCASSLGLGAHEKLFFGSGTQLSVL.